The T cell receptor (beta chain) described here comes from a study of human T cells and chemical hapten exposure. Study-level information: Patch tests of 0.01% DPC on the upper back were read at 6 days. Variability of per-sample TCR yields stemmed mainly from small differences in pooled library volume.

Time point given: patch test 2, 6 weeks after DPC sensitization. The treatment denotes: therapeutic diphenylcyclopropenone sensitization with weekly scalp DPC. Blood sampling preceded each patch test application. This clonotype was counted only a few times. Its target is unknown. With 3 bases removed from V and 2 bases from J, the gap between germline ends came to 8 bases. CDR3 length: 15 residues. CDR1 SGHAT and CDR2 FQNNGV come from the germline V gene. Study results and limitations: Among expanded TCRs, significantly more large CDR3 similarity clusters formed than among controls.

TCRdb re-derived calls from the RACE reads in MiXCR, one entry per CDR3 protein. The sample records about 140,000 distinct CDR3 sequences, about 12% being singletons. Material: whole blood, obtained in connection with sensitization to the hapten diphenylcyclopropenone (DPC). This chain joins TRBV11-2 and TRBJ2-6; maybe TRBD1 (6 bases). The sequence was collected from a woman aged 45-65 years with alopecia areata. Some clones in this sample may be carry-over from other donors' samples. The DNA for the CDR3 is TGTGCCAGCAGCTTTCACAGGGCTGGGGCCAACGTCCTGACTTTC. Protein: CASSFHRAGANVLTF.